This TCR beta chain was documented in a study of T cell responses to AZD1222 COVID-19 vaccine (dated by TCRdb to 2020 to 2022). Turning to the overall study: TCR sequencing was performed for about 240 trial participants, of whom 207 were given two doses of AZD1222 and around 26 were given two doses of MenACWY control vaccine. Trial participants were enrolled into age subgroups of 18-55, 56-69 and 70-plus years, which contained about 150, 27 and 61 TCR-sequenced participants, respectively.

This specimen's time point label, interpreted: about 28 days (+/-7) after the second vaccine dose. AZD1222 recipients whose second dose came at about 4 weeks and those whose second dose came at about 12 weeks were combined into one group, since spike-specific TCR depth and breadth did not differ between the two schedules. Vaccinee samples were obtained from the UK trials COV001 and COV002, which included a single-blind randomized controlled phase 2/3 trial of AZD1222 (ChAdOx1 nCoV-19) in healthy adults. Trial participant PBMC samples were collected at day 0 and day 28 after the second dose for TCRbeta chain sequencing. Details on this clone: What this receptor recognizes is not known. No base-level quality is on record; no much larger clone is a single base apart.

Findings and caveats that apply to the study as a whole: Participants were mostly white British, with more females than males. The authors suggested clonal diversity may have been underestimated. Conclusions about previously exposed vaccinees are limited, since just five to seven AZD1222 recipients were seropositive for SARS-CoV-2 at baseline. The whole spike protein was spanned by vaccine-associated CD4 TCRs, and dominant responses were seen in regions 160-218 and 743-854. Because no day 14 peak-response samples were available, repertoires were characterized only after the peak T cell response. Reportedly, close to half of the unique spike-specific TCRs recognized epitopes lying outside the regions that are mutated in the B.1.351 and B.1.1.7 variants. A significant rise in spike-specific TCR breadth and depth was observed after two AZD1222 doses relative to day 0 and relative to MenACWY recipients. The 56-69-year group was small, and its depth increase did not reach significance, likely because of low power.

Taken from cysteine to phenylalanine, the CDR3 has 14 residues. Just CDR3 DNA is preserved here, 42 bases in frame from base 1. Deletion took 5 bases off V and 5 bases off J, with a span of 10 bases between the germline ends. CDR1 and CDR2 (MNHEY, SVGAGI) derive from the germline V gene. The CDR3 regions of human TCRbeta chains were analyzed by immunosequencing. Per the original workflow: TCRs in the repertoires were compared against a reference library of SARS-CoV-2-specific TCRs that had been generated with the MIRA antigen-specificity platform. Breadth was defined as the fraction of unique TCRs that were SARS-CoV-2-associated. Depth was defined as the fraction of total T cells that were SARS-CoV-2-associated. Using the MIRA data, each spike-specific TCR was assigned both to the spike region to which the TCR was reactive and to a CD4 or CD8 class. Log10-transformed breadth and depth values were compared by one-way ANOVA with Sidak's multiple comparisons tests. TCRdb provides this immuneACCESS table in a form limited to in-frame rearrangements. Some clones are lacking; in checked studies, under half of them reflect an unresolved V gene, and why the rest are absent is not known. V and J calls and clone size come straight from that table; D and trimming were deduced from the DNA. Recorded for this sample are 160,000 or so clones; 90% of them occurred a single time. The ten largest clones take up 1.5% of the sample.

The TCR sequence derives from an adult who received the AZD1222 COVID-19 vaccine. Specimen: peripheral blood, collected 28 days after the second AZD1222 dose. The sequence is built from TRBV6-5 and TRBJ1-6; the D region possibly corresponds to TRBD1 (5 bases align). CDR3 sequence: CASSRPQDNSPLHF. The DNA sequence is as follows: TGTGCCAGCAGTCGACCACAGGATAATTCACCCCTCCACTTT.